This T cell receptor (beta chain) was recorded in a study of blood T cell repertoires in COVID-19. CDR1 and CDR2 (germline): SGHAT, FQNNGV. This CDR3 spans 17 amino acids. Trimming took 5 bases from V and 2 from J; bases not matched to a gene: 11. Only in-frame clones appear in the TCRdb table, and some are missing; sequencing was by immunoSEQ multiplex PCR. The profile covers around 270,000 clones, with around 88% appearing a single time and more than 0.75% taken by the ten largest. Sequenced material: peripheral blood. This rearrangement joins TRBV11-2 to TRBJ2-5; TRBD2 matches at 10 bases. This sequence was found in a young man with acute or convalescent COVID-19. The CDR3 reads CASSPLLAGDEQETQYF. The CDR3 DNA reads as TGTGCCAGCAGCCCTCTCCTAGCGGGAGATGAGCAAGAGACCCAGTACTTC. The full variable domain, completed using reference TRBV11-2 and TRBJ2-5, is EAGVAQSPRYKIIEKRQSVAFWCNPISGHATLYWYQQILGQGPKLLIQFQNNGVVDDSQLPKDRFSAERLKGVDSTLKIQPAKLEDSAVYLCASSPLLAGDEQETQYFGPGTRLLVL.